The 30 T cell receptor beta chains in this list originate from one sample, sequenced in a study of blood T cell repertoires in COVID-19. Libraries were prepared by immunoSEQ multiplex PCR; TCRdb keeps only in-frame clonotypes and omits some of them. Of 170,000 or so clones listed, around 87% were seen once; the top ten hold 0.88%. The sequenced material came from peripheral blood. These TCRs come from a woman aged 18-29 years who had recovered from COVID-19.

This rearrangement joins TRBV7-8 to TRBJ2-7; D gene uncertain. The CDR3 has 12 amino acids. V lost 1 base and J 7 bases, leaving 8 bases between the germline ends. From germline, CDR1 is SGHVS and CDR2 FQNEAQ. The DNA for the CDR3 is TGTGCCAGCAGCTTAGGACTCGAGGAGCAGTACGTC. Protein product: CASSLGLEEQYV.

The chain has TRBV7-9 and TRBJ1-2; TRBD1 might be the D (5 bases). The germline V gene has CDR1 SEHNR and CDR2 FQNEAQ (reference sequence). Trimming removed 3 bases from V and 3 bases from J, with 17 bases in between. The CDR3 totals 16 residues. CDR3 region: CASSFNSGQGHYGYTF. The CDR3 nucleotides are TGTGCCAGCAGCTTCAACTCAGGCCAGGGCCACTATGGCTACACCTTC.

This chain's CDR3 is CASSLFNGELFF. The CDR3 DNA reads TGTGCCAGCAGTTTATTTAACGGGGAGCTGTTTTTT. This chain links TRBV28 with TRBJ2-2; D remains ambiguous. V lost 1 base and J 7 bases, leaving 4 bases between the germline ends. Germline V gene lookup returns CDR1 MDHEN and CDR2 SYDVKM. The CDR3 is 12 amino acids. Full variable domain (remainder filled in from reference TRBV28 and TRBJ2-2): DVKVTQSSRYLVKRTGEKVFLECVQDMDHENMFWYRQDPGLGLRLIYFSYDVKMKEKGDIPEGYSVSREKKERFSLILESASTNQTSMYLCASSLFNGELFFGEGSRLTVL.

This clone was counted only a few times. The chain combines TRBV6-6 with TRBJ1-5, with 7 bases that match TRBD1. Germline CDR1 and CDR2: MNHNY and SVGAGI (reference sequence). Trimming at V came to 2 bases and at J to 7 bases, leaving 8 bases not matched to a gene. This CDR3 has 15 residues. CDR3 nucleotide sequence: TGTGCCAGCAGTTACATGAGGGGGCGCAGGCAGCCCCAGCATTTT. As protein: CASSYMRGRRQPQHF.

The V gene is TRBV18, the J gene TRBJ1-1, with D hard to call. Germline assignment: CDR1 KGHSH and CDR2 LQKENI. V was trimmed by 8 bases and J by 0 bases, leaving 10 bases between them. This CDR3 has 13 amino acids. The CDR3 coding sequence is TGTGCCAGCAACGACATACTGAACACTGAAGCTTTCTTT. It translates to CASNDILNTEAFF.

The J gene is TRBJ2-7, the V gene TRBV6-5; D possibly corresponds to TRBD2 (5 bases). Germline V gives CDR1 MNHEY, CDR2 SVGAGI. CDR3 length: 12 amino acids. V gave up 6 bases and J gave up 3 bases, with 9 bases separating them. This chain's CDR3 is CASSPGGYEQYV. The CDR3 coding sequence is TGTGCCAGCAGCCCCGGAGGCTACGAGCAGTACGTC.

The rearrangement uses TRBV24-1 and TRBJ1-5; D ambiguous. With 4 bases removed from V and 0 bases from J, the gap between germline ends came to 9 bases. The germline CDR1 and CDR2 sequences are KGHDR and SFDVKD. CDR3 length equals 15 residues. The DNA for the CDR3 is TGTGCCACCAGTGAAGGCGGAGCTAGCAATCAGCCCCAGCATTTT. Encoded protein: CATSEGGASNQPQHF.

A remark on this clone: One junction end disagrees with the germline gene, perhaps due to a read error. The chain joins TRBV7-2 to TRBJ1-1; maybe TRBD1 (6 bases). The CDR3 is made up of 15 amino acids. Germline CDR1 reads SGHTA; CDR2 reads FQGNSA. Here the CDR3 reads CASGLLGASNTEAFF. CDR3 nucleotides: TGTGCCAGCGGCTTACTGGGGGCCTCGAACACTGAAGCTTTCTTT.

The V gene is TRBV7-3, the J gene TRBJ1-1, with D possibly TRBD1 on 5 matching bases. Trimming left V 5 bases short and J 4 bases short, with 11 bases between. Germline assignment: CDR1 SGHTA and CDR2 FQGTGA. This CDR3 contains 13 residues. The CDR3 DNA is TGTGCCAGCAGCCCGAGGGGACTCACTGAAGCTTTCTTT. This sequence encodes CASSPRGLTEAFF.

CDR3 bases: TGTGCCAGCAGGCAAGGACTAGCGGGGGCCCCACAAGAGACCCAGTACTTC. Its translation is CASRQGLAGAPQETQYF. This chain joins TRBV2 and TRBJ2-5, with TRBD2 matching 13 bases. V shed 6 bases, J shed 2 bases, and the junction held 9 bases outside the gene matches. The germline V gene encodes CDR1 SNHLY and CDR2 FYNNEI. There are 17 residues in the CDR3.

The chain carries TRBV6-2 or TRBV6-3 and TRBJ2-3; a possible D gene is TRBD2 (6 bases). The ends were cut back, 4 bases at V and 2 bases at J, with 13 bases in the middle. CDR1 and CDR2 from the germline V gene are MNHEY and SVGEGT. The CDR3 spans 15 residues. The CDR3 DNA follows: TGTGCCAGCAGTTCCATTGCGGGGATCACAGATACGCAGTATTTT. This gives the protein CASSSIAGITDTQYF.

The genes are TRBV5-1 and TRBJ2-3; D is perhaps TRBD1 (5 bases). Germline V lookup: CDR1 SGHRS, CDR2 YFSETQ. V was trimmed by 4 bases and J by 5 bases, leaving 8 bases between them. The CDR3 runs 12 residues. Here the CDR3 DNA reads TGCGCCAGCAGCCGACAGTTAGATACGCAGTATTTT. Translating gives CASSRQLDTQYF.

For this clone: Other DNA sequences in the same sample also yield this CDR3. The chain is built from TRBV6-5 and TRBJ1-1; D remains unclear. This CDR3 spans 16 amino acids. Deletions cut 4 bases from V and 0 bases from J, with 15 bases between. Germline V gives CDR1 MNHEY, CDR2 SVGAGI. CDR3 loop: CASSLERGSMNTEAFF. The DNA for the CDR3 is TGTGCCAGCAGTTTGGAAAGAGGTAGCATGAACACTGAAGCTTTCTTT.

The chain recombines TRBV9 with TRBJ2-6; 7 bases agree with TRBD1. CDR1 and CDR2 (germline): SGDLS, YYNGEE. The CDR3 consists of 20 residues. Trimming at V came to 6 bases and at J to 1 base, leaving 19 bases not matched to a gene. The CDR3 sequence: CASTMGWDSVKESGANVLTF. The CDR3 DNA reads as TGTGCCAGCACCATGGGCTGGGACAGTGTTAAGGAGTCTGGGGCCAACGTCCTGACTTTC.

The chain employs TRBV7-9 and TRBJ1-1; D not resolved. V was trimmed by 4 bases and J by 0 bases, leaving 9 bases between them. Germline V gene data show CDR1 as SEHNR and CDR2 as FQNEAQ (reference sequence). The CDR3 totals 14 residues. The chain's CDR3 is CASSSDSLNTEAFF. The CDR3 DNA reads TGTGCCAGCAGCTCGGACTCCCTGAACACTGAAGCTTTCTTT. Full variable domain (rest looked up from reference TRBV7-9 and TRBJ1-1): DTGVSQNPRHKITKRGQNVTFRCDPISEHNRLYWYRQTLGQGPEFLTYFQNEAQLEKSRLLSDRFSAERPKGSFSTLEIQRTEQGDSAMYLCASSSDSLNTEAFFGQGTRLTVV.

CDR3 sequence reads: CASSVRTSGRGTDTQYF. In DNA form, the CDR3 reads TGTGCCAGCAGCGTACGGACTAGCGGGAGAGGGACAGATACGCAGTATTTT. The chain links TRBV9 to TRBJ2-3; 13 bases align to TRBD2. The V and J ends lost 1 base and 3 bases, in that order; junction bases with no gene match: 5. Looked up from germline, CDR1 is SGDLS and CDR2 is YYNGEE. This CDR3 is built from 17 residues.

This chain uses TRBV24-1 with TRBJ2-3, with D possibly being TRBD1 (5 bases). V lost 4 bases to trimming and J lost 0 bases, with 13 bases between them. Per germline, CDR1 KGHDR and CDR2 SFDVKD. This CDR3 contains 16 residues. CDR3 loop: CATSDLTGDSTDTQYF. The CDR3, as DNA: TGTGCCACCAGTGACCTCACAGGAGACAGCACAGATACGCAGTATTTT.

The chain is built from TRBV3-1 (or the pseudogene TRBV3-2) and TRBJ1-1; D is ambiguous. Germline values: CDR1 LGHDT, CDR2 YNNKEL (reference sequence). This CDR3 region has 12 residues. The V and J ends lost 3 bases and 5 bases respectively, with 7 bases between them. CDR3 region: CASSHVGTEAFF. The DNA for the CDR3 is TGTGCCAGCAGCCATGTCGGGACTGAAGCTTTCTTT.

This chain joins TRBV5-4 and TRBJ2-7; D possibly corresponds to TRBD2 (7 bases). V gave up 4 bases and J gave up 1 base, with 18 bases separating them. There are 16 residues in the CDR3. Germline V lookup: CDR1 SGHNT, CDR2 YYREEE (reference sequence). The CDR3 DNA reads TGTGCCAGCAGCATTGGGGGCGGGGGACTTTCCTACGAGCAGTACTTC. It codes for CASSIGGGGLSYEQYF.

In regard to this clone: Compared with germline, one end of the junction differs, possibly owing to a read error. V usage is TRBV3-1 (or the pseudogene TRBV3-2) and J usage is TRBJ2-1, with TRBD2 identical over 15 bases. The CDR3 has 19 residues. Germline V CDR1 and CDR2: LGHDT, YNNKEL (reference sequence). CDR3: CASRQGTSGGPRPYNEQFF. CDR3 nucleotide sequence: TGTGCCAGCAGGCAAGGGACTAGCGGGGGGCCCCGTCCCTACAATGAGCAGTTCTTC.

V gene TRBV7-9 combines with J gene TRBJ2-1, with 7 bases lining up with TRBD1. The CDR3 covers 16 residues. Germline assignment: CDR1 SEHNR and CDR2 FQNEAQ (reference sequence). V gave up 4 bases and J gave up 3 bases; unmatched junction bases: 9. The CDR3, as DNA: TGTGCCAGCAGCTCATGGGGGACAGAAGACTACAATGAGCAGTTCTTC. It translates to CASSSWGTEDYNEQFF.

V gene TRBV5-6 combines with J gene TRBJ1-2; 7 nucleotides align to TRBD1. Trimming removed 0 bases from V and 6 bases from J; junction bases left unmatched: 11. This CDR3 has 16 residues. CDR1 and CDR2 from the germline V gene are SGHDT and YYEEEE. The CDR3 sequence is CASSLGVKGASDGYTF. CDR3 in DNA: TGTGCCAGCAGCTTGGGGGTGAAGGGGGCATCGGATGGCTACACCTTC.

In DNA, the CDR3 is TGTGCCAGCAGTTTATCTTCCAGGGGGGTCTACAATGAGCAGTTCTTC. This translates into CASSLSSRGVYNEQFF. The V gene is TRBV27, the J gene TRBJ2-1; weak D call: TRBD1 (7 bases). Trimming shortened V by 0 bases and J by 3 bases, and 12 bases separated the two germline ends. Germline CDR1 MNHEY, CDR2 SMNVEV (reference sequence). This CDR3 comprises 16 residues.

The chain carries TRBV19 and TRBJ1-1, with 8 bases fitting TRBD1. Germline V gene sequence: CDR1 LNHDA, CDR2 SQIVND (reference sequence). The CDR3 spans 14 residues. The V gene end was trimmed by 4 bases and the J gene end by 6 bases; junction bases not matched to a gene: 7. The CDR3 protein is CASSNTGGSPEAFF. The CDR3 DNA sequence: TGTGCCAGTAGTAACACAGGGGGGAGCCCTGAAGCTTTCTTT.

This chain links TRBV5-1 with TRBJ1-5; D unresolved. V was cut by 1 base and J by 5 bases, with 7 bases left in between. CDR3 length equals 13 residues. Germline values: CDR1 SGHRS, CDR2 YFSETQ. The CDR3 DNA reads TGCGCCAGCAGCTTGAATTCCGATCAGCCCCAGCATTTT. It encodes CASSLNSDQPQHF.

This chain connects TRBV6-2 or TRBV6-3 to TRBJ2-3; D gene uncertain. The germline CDR1 and CDR2 sequences are MNHEY and SVGEGT. The germline V and J ends were trimmed by 0 bases and 2 bases, with 9 bases remaining between them. The CDR3 is made up of 15 amino acids. As DNA, the CDR3 is TGTGCCAGCAGTTACTCGAGTTTTATCACAGATACGCAGTATTTT. Translation: CASSYSSFITDTQYF.

The V gene is TRBV6-6, the J gene TRBJ2-3; tentatively, D is TRBD2 (6 bases). V lost 8 bases and J 6 bases, leaving 18 bases between the germline ends. Germline CDR1 and CDR2: MNHNY and SVGAGI (reference sequence). This CDR3 has 14 amino acids. The CDR3 DNA reads as TGTGCCAGCCGACCGGCGGGGTTAGGGGATACGCAGTATTTT. Protein: CASRPAGLGDTQYF.

This chain links TRBV3-1 (or the pseudogene TRBV3-2) with TRBJ2-1; 9 bases align to TRBD2. Looked up from germline, CDR1 is LGHDT and CDR2 is YNNKEL (reference sequence). The trim removed 5 bases at V and 12 bases at J, leaving 14 bases unmatched. This CDR3 contains 15 residues. CDR3: CASSIGPSGRPWQFF. CDR3 coding DNA: TGTGCCAGCAGCATAGGTCCCAGCGGGAGGCCGTGGCAGTTCTTC.

The chain is built from TRBV29-1 and TRBJ1-1; D remains ambiguous. This CDR3 contains 11 residues. The germline gives CDR1 SQVTM, CDR2 ANQGSEA. V was clipped by 4 bases and J by 7 bases, with 10 bases between them. CDR3 in amino acids: CSVVYGSEAFF. CDR3 nucleotides: TGCAGCGTTGTTTATGGCAGTGAAGCTTTCTTT.

The chain uses TRBV2 and TRBJ2-3, with 9 bases fitting TRBD2. J gave up 7 bases and V 3 bases, and 5 bases lay outside the gene matches. CDR3 length: 14 amino acids. Germline-derived CDR1 and CDR2 are SNHLY and FYNNEI. Here the CDR3 DNA reads TGTGCCAGCAGTGAGGCAAGCGGGAGGCATACGCAGTATTTT. Amino acids: CASSEASGRHTQYF.